The rows below give T cell receptor beta chains drawn from one sample of a study of T-cell memory formation after mild COVID-19. One entry per CDR3 protein results from TCRdb running MiXCR on the 5' RACE reads. This table holds approximately 190,000 distinct CDR3 sequences, about 17% found once. Sequencing was carried out using PBMCs or a T cell subset sorted from them (not recorded which). The receptor source for this set is an adult woman who had mild COVID-19 (a few samples of this study predate the infection). Cell type and time point are not known. Both conserved end residues are part of each CDR3. Fields, in order: J gene, V gene, CDR3 protein.

TRBJ2-1 | TRBV19 | CATTRASGLYNEQFF
TRBJ2-1 | TRBV29-1 | CSVERGTSYNEQFF
TRBJ1-2 | TRBV11-3 | CASGYGGGYNGYTF
TRBJ2-7 | TRBV6-2/TRBV6-3 | CASSYSSSIAGPAGGPRQTREQYF
TRBJ1-6 | TRBV4-1 | CASSQDQVHSPLHF
TRBJ2-7 | TRBV20-1 | CSALTSGPLGEQYF
TRBJ2-3 | TRBV24-1 | CATSASTDTQYF
TRBJ2-2 | TRBV5-5 | CASSFIVDMNTGELFF
TRBJ2-5 | TRBV11-2 | CASSSRPSGAFLQETQYF
TRBJ2-1 | TRBV12-3/TRBV12-4 | CASSFVTGGNEQFF
TRBJ2-5 | TRBV20-1 | CSATPIKIGGRETQYF
TRBJ2-3 | TRBV7-2 | CASSLGGGADTQYF
TRBJ2-7 | TRBV6-2/TRBV6-3 | CASQTGDRRYYEQYF
TRBJ2-2 | TRBV9 | CASSVSGKDTGELFF
TRBJ2-1 | TRBV12-3/TRBV12-4 | CASRLGGSGDYNEQFF
TRBJ1-5 | TRBV20-1 | CSASITGQFNQPQHF
TRBJ1-2 | TRBV4-3 | CASSQKAYGNPVHYGYTF
TRBJ2-7 | TRBV27 | CASSLSRTGKRYEQYF
TRBJ2-5 | TRBV2 | CASGGYYQETQYF
TRBJ2-7 | TRBV5-1 | CASSSGTDTHYEQYF
TRBJ1-2 | TRBV7-3 | CASSLKGGSGYTF
TRBJ2-1 | TRBV5-1 | CASSFREGEQFF
TRBJ2-7 | TRBV7-2 | CASSLDLAGGPVQYF
TRBJ1-2 | TRBV19 | CASTQQETGGGYTF
TRBJ2-7 | TRBV20-1 | CSARAGGYEQYF
TRBJ2-7 | TRBV19 | CASKDGDYEQYF
TRBJ2-1 | TRBV7-8 | CASSFKPWGGEQFF
TRBJ1-6 | TRBV9 | CASSVEPGAQDSPLHF
TRBJ2-3 | TRBV18 | CASSSRGLLSTDTQYF
TRBJ2-5 | TRBV12-3/TRBV12-4 | CASTVPGGQETQYF
TRBJ2-4 | TRBV15 | CATSSVRDRLAKNIQYF
TRBJ2-1 | TRBV20-1 | CSARDAGGGSFNEQFF
TRBJ2-3 | TRBV5-6 | CASSPTPTDTQYF
TRBJ2-6 | TRBV9 | CASSVTHSGANVLTF
TRBJ2-2 | TRBV11-3 | CASSLGALNTGELFF
TRBJ1-5 | TRBV5-1 | CASSLGQGSNQPQHF
TRBJ2-3 | TRBV12-3/TRBV12-4 | CASKESAGPGDTQYF
TRBJ1-1 | TRBV5-1 | CASRKLGQDEAFF
TRBJ1-6 | TRBV10-3 | CAIRVGSSYNSPLHF
TRBJ2-2 | TRBV20-1 | CSAILAGNTGELFF
TRBJ2-5 | TRBV12-3/TRBV12-4 | CASSFGLAGGQETQYF